This TCR beta chain was captured by sequencing in a study of pediatric ulcerative colitis. Study observations and caveats: No controls had the two rectal clonotypes shared by ulcerative colitis patients. Total lymphocyte DNA, not sorted subsets, was the template. Clonal expansions reduced rectal repertoire diversity in acute severe colitis.

The CDR3 runs 17 residues. The trim removed 1 base at V and 7 bases at J, leaving 13 bases unmatched. Germline V gene sequence: CDR1 SGHDN, CDR2 FVKESK. Of note for this clone: What it recognizes is unknown.

During colonoscopy, one to two rectal pinch biopsies were collected. Ulcerative colitis patients received no immunosuppressive medication before the diagnostic colonoscopy. Profiled with immunoSEQ multiplex PCR; TCRdb holds only in-frame clones, not every one. The sample holds 30,000 to 45,000 clones, around four fifths seen once. The chain joins TRBV14 to TRBJ2-1; TRBD2 aligns across 7 bases. This receptor was obtained from a boy aged 10-17 years with moderate ulcerative colitis. Sequenced sample: gut tissue. The CDR3 bases are TGTGCCAGCAGCCAAGTCTCCGGACTAGTAGAGGAGAATGAGCAGTTCTTC. It is translated as CASSQVSGLVEENEQFF.